The sequence of this T cell receptor (beta chain) was determined in a study of OX40 agonist ivuxolimab in advanced cancers. Data came from immunoSEQ multiplex PCR; TCRdb stores just in-frame clones and leaves some out. This table has tens of thousands of clones, 91% appearing once. CDR1 and CDR2 (germline): SGHKS, YYEKEE (reference sequence). V lost 6 bases and J lost 13, with 23 bases in between. The CDR3 has 15 amino acids. The chain carries TRBV5-5 and TRBJ1-6, with a possible D match to TRBD1 (5 bases). The TCR originated in an adult with an advanced solid tumor such as melanoma, head and neck, liver or kidney cancer. Specimen: CD4+ or CD8+ T cells sorted from blood, collected in a trial of the OX40 agonist ivuxolimab. As DNA, the CDR3 is TGTGCCAGCACCCGTTGGGGGGGAGGACGTTCGCCCCTCCACTTT. It yields the protein CASTRWGGGRSPLHF.